The 21 T cell receptor beta chains reported below all come from one sample, sequenced in a study of neurological immune-mediated disorders. TCRdb passed the 5' RACE reads through MiXCR, listing each CDR3 protein once. The sample consists of about 46,000 distinct CDR3 sequences, approximately 3% of them appearing once. The sequencing input was PBMCs. The origin of the receptors is a woman in her forties or fifties with multiple sclerosis.

This clonotype has at least ten counts. The rearrangement uses TRBV11-3 and TRBJ2-7; 10 nucleotides match TRBD1. Germline assignment: CDR1 SGHNT and CDR2 YENEEA. With V trimmed by 5 bases and J by 3 bases, 10 bases remained unmatched. This CDR3 comprises 16 residues. The CDR3 here is CASSIGRGQGRYEQYF. CDR3 coding DNA: TGTGCCAGCAGCATCGGGAGGGGACAGGGGCGCTACGAGCAGTACTTC. The full variable domain, completed using reference TRBV11-3 and TRBJ2-7, is EAGVVQSPRYKIIEKKQPVAFWCNPISGHNTLYWYLQNLGQGPELLIRYENEEAVDDSQLPKDRFSAERLKGVDSTLKIQPAELGDSAVYLCASSIGRGQGRYEQYFGPGTRLTVT.

This clonotype was found many times. The chain combines TRBV9 with TRBJ1-4, with a weak D call TRBD1 (6 bases). The germline V and J ends were trimmed by 4 bases and 4 bases, with 11 bases remaining between them. CDR1 and CDR2 (germline): SGDLS, YYNGEE. The CDR3 consists of 14 residues. The CDR3 bases are TGTGCCAGCAGCCCCGGGACAATTAATGAAAAACTGTTTTTT. Translating gives CASSPGTINEKLFF.

This clonotype was detected ten times or more. The J gene is TRBJ2-7, the V gene TRBV11-2; no clear D gene. The CDR3 is 14 residues long. Trimming cost V 2 bases and J 1 base, with 9 bases left between them. CDR1 SGHAT and CDR2 FQNNGV come from the germline V gene. In nucleotides, the CDR3 is TGTGCCAGCAGCTTACCCTGGTCGTCCTACGAGCAGTACTTC. Residues: CASSLPWSSYEQYF.

This clonotype has a count of ten or more. The gene calls are TRBV29-1 and TRBJ1-1; D gene ambiguous. CDR3 length: 12 residues. The germline V and J ends were trimmed by 2 bases and 4 bases, with 8 bases remaining between them. The V gene's germline CDR1 is SQVTM and CDR2 ANQGSEA. CDR3 DNA: TGCAGCGTTGAATCGGGCATCACTGAAGCTTTCTTT. The encoded protein is CSVESGITEAFF.

This clonotype was seen many times. The CDR3 region has the DNA TGTGCCAGCAGCCAAGGTAGTCAGGGACGACTCTACGAGCAGTACTTC. Residues: CASSQGSQGRLYEQYF. The rearrangement uses TRBV4-2 and TRBJ2-7; D tentatively reads TRBD1 or TRBD2 (5 bases each). Trimming stripped 1 base from V and 3 bases from J, with 16 bases between. In germline, CDR1 is LGHNA, CDR2 YNFKEQ. This CDR3 region has 16 residues.

This clonotype was seen at least ten times. The chain uses TRBV12-3 or TRBV12-4 and TRBJ1-1; D gene uncertain. The CDR3 extends over 13 amino acids. Trimming left V 3 bases short and J 0 bases short, with 5 bases between. CDR3 residues: CASSFDLNTEAFF. CDR3 bases: TGTGCCAGCAGTTTCGACCTGAACACTGAAGCTTTCTTT.

This clonotype was picked up many times. This chain connects TRBV6-5 to TRBJ1-1, with 7 bases lining up with TRBD1. From germline, CDR1 is MNHEY and CDR2 SVGAGI. The V gene end was trimmed by 0 bases and the J gene end by 1 base; junction bases not matched to a gene: 5. This CDR3 region has 16 residues. The CDR3 protein is CASSYSGTVGNTEAFF. The DNA of the CDR3 is TGTGCCAGCAGTTACTCTGGGACAGTCGGGAACACTGAAGCTTTCTTT.

This clonotype was seen ten or more times. The rearrangement uses TRBV3-1 and TRBJ2-3; 10 bases fit TRBD2. The CDR3 consists of 16 residues. V lost 5 bases and J lost 0; bases outside the gene matches: 5. The germline V gene has CDR1 LGHDT and CDR2 YNNKEL (reference sequence). The DNA for the CDR3 is TGTGCCAGCAGCACAACTAGCGGGGCGAGCACAGATACGCAGTATTTT. Encoded protein: CASSTTSGASTDTQYF.

This clonotype was recorded only once. The rearrangement uses TRBV4-2 and TRBJ2-2; D uncertain. CDR1 is LGHNA, CDR2 YNFKEQ, per germline. Trimming stripped 4 bases from V and 3 bases from J, with 12 bases between. The CDR3 extends over 15 amino acids. The CDR3 sequence: CASSPPWKDTGELFF. The CDR3 DNA reads TGTGCCAGCAGCCCTCCCTGGAAGGACACCGGGGAGCTGTTTTTT.

This clonotype was seen repeatedly, ten times or more. The chain uses TRBV4-2 and TRBJ2-2; D not resolved. This CDR3 is 12 amino acids long. Germline CDR1 LGHNA, CDR2 YNFKEQ. V was shortened by 0 bases and J by 8 bases, with 4 bases between the two germline ends. As DNA, the CDR3 is TGTGCCAGCAGCCAAGATTCAGGGGAGCTGTTTTTT. Protein: CASSQDSGELFF.

This clonotype was recorded many times. The chain joins TRBV15 to TRBJ2-7; D remains unclear. V lost 1 base and J 2 bases, leaving 6 bases between the germline ends. Per the germline V gene, CDR1 is LNHNV and CDR2 is YYDKDF (reference sequence). The CDR3 has 13 residues. DNA for the CDR3: TGTGCCACCAGCAGAGCAAGGGCCTACGAGCAGTACTTC. The encoded protein is CATSRARAYEQYF.

This clonotype was recorded many times. CDR3 loop: CASSLDLAVNEQFF. CDR3 nucleotides: TGTGCCAGCAGCTTGGATCTAGCTGTCAATGAGCAGTTCTTC. The chain carries TRBV5-6 and TRBJ2-1; D might be TRBD2 (5 bases). CDR1 and CDR2 (germline): SGHDT, YYEEEE. The ends were cut back, 0 bases at V and 6 bases at J, with 10 bases in the middle. The CDR3 runs to 14 residues. Filled out from reference TRBV5-6 and TRBJ2-1, the complete variable domain reads DAGVTQSPTHLIKTRGQQVTLRCSPKSGHDTVSWYQQALGQGPQFIFQYYEEEERQRGNFPDRFSGHQFPNYSSELNVNALLLGDSALYLCASSLDLAVNEQFFGPGTRLTVL.

This clonotype showed up many times. The V call is TRBV5-1, the J call TRBJ2-2; possibly TRBD1 for D (5 bases). From germline, CDR1 is SGHRS and CDR2 YFSETQ. CDR3 length equals 16 residues. The V gene lost 0 bases and the J gene lost 0 bases, with 9 bases spanning the gap. The CDR3 DNA reads as TGCGCCAGCAGCTTGGAGGGGAACGCGAACACCGGGGAGCTGTTTTTT. Translating gives CASSLEGNANTGELFF.

This clonotype was picked up many times. This rearrangement joins TRBV7-9 to TRBJ2-7, with unresolved D. This CDR3 has 15 residues. Germline V gene sequence: CDR1 SEHNR, CDR2 FQNEAQ (reference sequence). The V end was cut by 1 base, the J end by 2 bases, with 12 bases between. The CDR3 is CASSLEARPTYEQYF. For the CDR3, the DNA is TGTGCCAGCAGCTTAGAGGCCAGGCCAACCTACGAGCAGTACTTC.

This clonotype was seen at least ten times. The chain uses TRBV5-4 and TRBJ2-1, with 13 bases identical to TRBD2. From germline, CDR1 is SGHNT and CDR2 YYREEE (reference sequence). J was trimmed by 3 bases and V by 3 bases; bases with no gene match: 6. This CDR3 is 17 amino acids long. CDR3 coding DNA: TGTGCCAGCAGCTATGGACTAGCGGGAGAGCTCTACAATGAGCAGTTCTTC. Protein product: CASSYGLAGELYNEQFF.

The table lists this clonotype with many counts. The chain couples TRBV20-1 to TRBJ2-3, with D possibly being TRBD1 or TRBD2 (6 bases each). This CDR3 has 17 residues. Germline V gives CDR1 DFQATT, CDR2 SNEGSKA (reference sequence). CDR3 DNA sequence: TGCAGCTCCCTCCGGGGGCTCGGTGAAGGGCACACAGATACGCAGTATTTT. This sequence encodes CSSLRGLGEGHTDTQYF.

Comments on this clonotype: A much larger clone lies a single base off, so this may be a read error. The gene calls are TRBV5-4 and TRBJ1-2; D is unresolved. The CDR3 loop spans 13 amino acids. Per germline, CDR1 SGHNT and CDR2 YYREEE (reference sequence). V lost 2 bases and J lost 8, with 13 bases in between. The CDR3 DNA reads as TGTGCCAGCAGCTTAAATAATCAGGAAGGCTACACCTTC. This sequence encodes CASSLNNQEGYTF.

There are many counts of this clonotype. The rearrangement links TRBV5-1 to TRBJ2-5, with 14 bases aligning to TRBD2. J was trimmed by 3 bases and V by 4 bases; bases with no gene match: 2. Looked up from germline, CDR1 is SGHRS and CDR2 is YFSETQ. The CDR3 is 15 residues long. CDR3 DNA sequence: TGCGCCAGCAGCCTGGGACTAGCGGGGGAAGAGACCCAGTACTTC. Translation gives CASSLGLAGEETQYF.

This clonotype was picked up many times. The chain links TRBV10-3 to TRBJ1-2, with 11 positions matching TRBD1. Germline V lookup: CDR1 ENHRY, CDR2 SYGVKD. The CDR3 is made up of 13 amino acids. Germline trimming cut 6 bases from V and 8 bases from J; bases unmatched to any gene: 5. In DNA, the CDR3 is TGTGCCATCAGGGACAGGGGGCGCGTAGGCTACACCTTC. Protein: CAIRDRGRVGYTF.

This clonotype was found many times. The V call is TRBV5-1, the J call TRBJ2-1; TRBD1 agrees at 7 bases. Germline CDR1 and CDR2: SGHRS and YFSETQ. With V trimmed by 4 bases and J by 3 bases, 10 bases remained unmatched. CDR3 length equals 16 residues. The CDR3 protein is CASSEPGTAIYNEQFF. In nucleotides, the CDR3 is TGCGCCAGCAGCGAGCCCGGGACAGCCATCTACAATGAGCAGTTCTTC.

Many counts were recorded for this clonotype. The chain combines TRBV5-1 with TRBJ2-1; D uncertain. Germline V CDR1 and CDR2: SGHRS, YFSETQ. The CDR3 is 12 amino acids. Deletions cut 4 bases from V and 10 bases from J, with 12 bases between. The CDR3 bases are TGCGCCAGCAGCCCGGACCCCCTCGAGCAGTTCTTC. This encodes CASSPDPLEQFF. Filled out from reference TRBV5-1 and TRBJ2-1, the complete variable domain reads KAGVTQTPRYLIKTRGQQVTLSCSPISGHRSVSWYQQTPGQGLQFLFEYFSETQRNKGNFPGRFSGRQFSNSRSEMNVSTLELGDSALYLCASSPDPLEQFFGPGTRLTVL.